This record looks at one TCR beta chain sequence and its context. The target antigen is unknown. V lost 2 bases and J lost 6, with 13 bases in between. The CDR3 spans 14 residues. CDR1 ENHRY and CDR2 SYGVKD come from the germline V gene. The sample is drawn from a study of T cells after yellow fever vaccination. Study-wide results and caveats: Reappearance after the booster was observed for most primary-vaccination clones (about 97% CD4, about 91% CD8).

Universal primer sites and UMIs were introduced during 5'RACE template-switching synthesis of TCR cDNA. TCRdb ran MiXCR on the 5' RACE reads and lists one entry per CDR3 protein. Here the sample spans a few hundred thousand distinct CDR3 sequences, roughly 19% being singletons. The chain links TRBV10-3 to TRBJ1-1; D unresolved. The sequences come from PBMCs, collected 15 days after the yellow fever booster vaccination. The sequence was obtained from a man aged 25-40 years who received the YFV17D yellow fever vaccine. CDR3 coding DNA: TGTGCCATCAGTGAGGTTGTAGGGCGGTCTGAAGCTTTCTTT. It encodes CAISEVVGRSEAFF.